The next 6 T cell receptor beta chains were all read from a single sample in a study of CD8 T cells in Susac syndrome (dated by TCRdb to about 2019). The library relied on the immunoSEQ multiplex PCR assay. RNA was extracted using the RNeasy kit, and roughly 0.5 to 1 microgram was reverse transcribed with random hexamers. TCRdb's own reprocessing of the public reads used fastp at Q25 and MiXCR and kept productive beta chains. Merged by CDR3 protein, the rows form single entries marked with the most common genes and DNA. Present in this sample are about 94,000 distinct CDR3 sequences, 90% to 95% of which were seen just once. Clones ranked in the top ten supply 0.3% to 0.35% of the sample. The sequenced material came from CD4+ T cells from PBMCs. These receptors originate from a human donor with Susac syndrome.

The chain combines TRBV6-1 with TRBJ2-7; D may correspond to TRBD1 or TRBD2 (5 bases each). Trimming shortened V by 6 bases and J by 1 base, and 16 bases separated the two germline ends. The CDR3 length is 15 residues. Germline assignment: CDR1 MNHNS and CDR2 SASEGT. The CDR3 region has the DNA TGTGCCAGCAGAGCGGATCAGGGATCGTCCTACGAGCAGTACTTC. Translated: CASRADQGSSYEQYF.

This CDR3 is CASSLVRTGIRAEAFF. Written as DNA, the CDR3 is TGTGCCAGCAGCTTAGTACGGACAGGGATCAGGGCTGAAGCTTTCTTT. The chain recombines TRBV11-1 with TRBJ1-1; TRBD1 matches at 8 bases. The CDR3 contains 16 residues. The V and J ends lost 1 base and 6 bases, in that order; junction bases with no gene match: 10. Germline CDR1 is SGHAT and CDR2 is FQDESV (reference sequence). The entire variable domain, with the rest obtained from reference TRBV11-1 and TRBJ1-1, is as follows: EAEVAQSPRYKITEKSQAVAFWCDPISGHATLYWYRQILGQGPELLVQFQDESVVDDSQLPKDRFSAERLKGVDSTLKIQPAELGDSAMYLCASSLVRTGIRAEAFFGQGTRLTVV.

This sequence joins TRBV27 and TRBJ2-5, with D perhaps matching TRBD2 (5 bases). The CDR3 runs to 14 residues. CDR1 is MNHEY, CDR2 SMNVEV, per germline (reference sequence). V lost 3 bases and J lost 0, with 8 bases in between. In DNA, the CDR3 is TGTGCCAGCAGTTTCAGAGGGTACCAAGAGACCCAGTACTTC. Translated: CASSFRGYQETQYF.

The V and J genes are TRBV20-1 and TRBJ1-3; tentative D call: TRBD1 (6 bases). The CDR3 totals 13 residues. Trimming cost V 1 base and J 5 bases, with 9 bases left between them. Germline lookup yields CDR1 DFQATT and CDR2 SNEGSKA (reference sequence). The CDR3 is CSARGQARNTIYF. The CDR3 DNA reads as TGCAGTGCTAGAGGACAGGCCCGAAACACCATATATTTT.

The V call is TRBV20-1, the J call TRBJ2-7, with 8 bases matching TRBD1. Trimming took 3 bases from V and 2 from J; bases not matched to a gene: 9. The CDR3 has 15 residues. Germline-derived CDR1 and CDR2 are DFQATT and SNEGSKA (reference sequence). This CDR3 is CSASRGPQRTYEQYF. CDR3 DNA: TGCAGTGCTAGCAGGGGGCCCCAACGTACCTACGAGCAGTACTTC.

The chain recombines TRBV28 with TRBJ1-3; D gene uncertain. Germline lookup yields CDR1 MDHEN and CDR2 SYDVKM. V was cut by 5 bases and J by 1 base, with 15 bases left in between. CDR3 length equals 16 residues. The CDR3 spells CASSPDSAPSGNTIYF. The CDR3 nucleotides read TGTGCCAGCAGTCCGGATTCAGCACCATCTGGAAACACCATATATTTT.